The 13 T cell receptor beta chains listed next were all sequenced from one sample in a study of T cell changes during pregnancy in multiple sclerosis. Using immunoSEQ multiplex PCR, the repertoire was profiled, and TCRdb retains in-frame clones only, with some absent. The sample has about 59,000 clones; just under 90% are singletons. The material sequenced was peripheral blood from another person, used as feeder cells. The source is a human donor whose cells served as feeder cells for cultures in a pregnancy study.

The chain couples TRBV7-8 to TRBJ1-3; D not resolved. The CDR3 runs 14 residues. Germline loops: CDR1 SGHVS, CDR2 FQNEAQ. V was clipped by 3 bases and J by 0 bases, with 6 bases between them. The CDR3 sequence: CASSLGYSGNTIYF. In DNA form, the CDR3 reads TGTGCCAGCAGCTTGGGGTACTCTGGAAACACCATATATTTT.

The DNA of the CDR3 is TGTGCCAGCAGCACCGGGACAGGGTCTAGCAATGAGCAGTTCTTC. It yields the protein CASSTGTGSSNEQFF. The rearrangement uses TRBV7-9 and TRBJ2-1; 9 bases are a match to TRBD1. With V trimmed by 5 bases and J by 6 bases, 8 bases remained unmatched. The CDR3 length is 15 residues. Looked up from germline, CDR1 is SEHNR and CDR2 is FQNEAQ (reference sequence).

The chain couples TRBV28 to TRBJ2-7, with 9 bases matching TRBD1. The CDR3 runs 16 residues. J gave up 5 bases and V 8 bases, and 16 bases lay outside the gene matches. Germline CDR1 reads MDHEN; CDR2 reads SYDVKM. The chain's CDR3 is CASGQTAGQGRDEQYF. CDR3 coding DNA: TGTGCCAGCGGACAAACGGCGGGACAGGGAAGGGACGAGCAGTACTTC.

The gene calls are TRBV5-1 and TRBJ1-2; the match to TRBD1 covers 8 bases. V gave up 4 bases and J gave up 8 bases; unmatched junction bases: 16. The germline V gene encodes CDR1 SGHRS and CDR2 YFSETQ. This CDR3 comprises 16 residues. CDR3 region: CASSTNRGSSVWGYTF. In nucleotides, the CDR3 is TGCGCCAGCAGCACAAACAGGGGGTCCTCGGTTTGGGGCTACACCTTC.

This chain connects TRBV11-2 to TRBJ1-2; maybe TRBD1 (6 bases). This CDR3 has 13 amino acids. CDR1 and CDR2 (germline): SGHAT, FQNNGV. V lost 5 bases and J lost 8, with 15 bases in between. As DNA, the CDR3 is TGTGCCAGCAGCCTCGGGGGGGCGAGGGGCTACACCTTC. Translation: CASSLGGARGYTF.

The chain links TRBV9 to TRBJ2-1, with D unresolved. This CDR3 spans 12 amino acids. Trimming took off 0 bases at V and 8 bases at J, with 6 bases between the two ends. Germline lookup yields CDR1 SGDLS and CDR2 YYNGEE. CDR3 DNA: TGTGCCAGCAGCGTAGTAACCTATGAGCAGTTCTTC. It codes for CASSVVTYEQFF.

The chain is built from TRBV5-1 and TRBJ2-3, with 9 bases fitting TRBD1. Germline V gene data show CDR1 as SGHRS and CDR2 as YFSETQ. The CDR3 has 15 amino acids. The V segment lost 3 bases and the J segment 2 bases; nucleotides outside the gene matches: 4. DNA for the CDR3: TGCGCCAGCAGCTCGGGACAGGGATCCACAGATACGCAGTATTTT. This encodes CASSSGQGSTDTQYF.

The V gene is TRBV19, the J gene TRBJ2-5; D perhaps matches TRBD2 (6 bases). Trimming took 5 bases from V and 2 from J, leaving 18 bases between them. The CDR3 is 16 residues long. CDR1 and CDR2 from the germline V gene are LNHDA and SQIVND (reference sequence). The CDR3 coding sequence is TGTGCCAGTAGTGGAGGGTTAGGCCGGACTCAAGAGACCCAGTACTTC. It codes for CASSGGLGRTQETQYF.

The chain uses TRBV7-3 and TRBJ2-2; possibly TRBD1 for D (6 bases). This CDR3 spans 16 amino acids. The V end lost 5 bases, the J end lost 5 bases, and 18 bases lay between the germline ends. CDR1 and CDR2 from the germline V gene are SGHTA and FQGTGA. CDR3: CASSIQGSPGTGELFF. The CDR3, as DNA: TGTGCCAGCAGCATACAGGGATCGCCCGGGACCGGGGAGCTGTTTTTT.

The chain couples TRBV9 to TRBJ2-6; D is uncertain. The CDR3 consists of 16 residues. Trimming shortened V by 5 bases and J by 2 bases, and 14 bases separated the two germline ends. CDR1 and CDR2 from the germline V gene are SGDLS and YYNGEE. The CDR3 region has the DNA TGTGCCAGCAGAGATAACAGCGTACCTGGGGCCAACGTCCTGACTTTC. This encodes CASRDNSVPGANVLTF.

The chain is built from TRBV30 and TRBJ1-1; D uncertain. The germline V gene encodes CDR1 GTSNPN and CDR2 SVGIG (reference sequence). The CDR3 extends over 14 amino acids. The V gene lost 2 bases and the J gene lost 11 bases, with 21 bases spanning the gap. This CDR3 is CAWSRQPPHVVAFF. The CDR3 nucleotides are TGTGCCTGGAGTCGTCAACCACCTCACGTCGTTGCTTTCTTT.

This clone appeared a few times. J is TRBJ1-6 and V is TRBV7-2; D remains ambiguous. CDR3 length equals 17 residues. Germline V gene data show CDR1 as SGHTA and CDR2 as FQGNSA. The V end was cut by 5 bases, the J end by 4 bases, with 18 bases between. The CDR3 reads CASSTRAGLGYNSPLHF. DNA of the CDR3: TGTGCCAGCAGCACAAGGGCCGGGTTAGGGTATAATTCACCCCTCCACTTT. The full variable domain, rest sourced from reference TRBV7-2 and TRBJ1-6, is GAGVSQSPSNKVTEKGKDVELRCDPISGHTALYWYRQSLGQGLEFLIYFQGNSAPDKSGLPSDRFSAERTGGSVSTLTIQRTQQEDSAVYLCASSTRAGLGYNSPLHFGNGTRLTVT.

The chain is built from TRBV5-6 and TRBJ1-2; 9 bases agree with TRBD1. The V and J ends lost 4 bases and 1 base, in that order; junction bases with no gene match: 8. The CDR3 is made up of 16 amino acids. CDR1 is SGHDT, CDR2 YYEEEE, per germline. The DNA for the CDR3 is TGTGCCAGCAGCCCGACCCCGGGACAGGGTAACTATGGCTACACCTTC. This gives the protein CASSPTPGQGNYGYTF.